This is a list of T cell receptor beta chains from one sample in a study of T cell responses to AZD1222 COVID-19 vaccine. TCRdb's copy holds only in-frame clones and misses some; the assay was immunoSEQ multiplex PCR. Seen here are tens of thousands of clones, roughly 88% observed once, and the top ten hold approximately 1.3%. The specimen was peripheral blood, collected 28 days after the second AZD1222 dose. These receptor sequences come from an adult who received the AZD1222 COVID-19 vaccine. The conserved cysteine and the conserved F or W are not part of the CDR3 here. Clone size appears in some rows only: once, few, many, or a class for an expanded clone.

j_call v_call cdr3_length clone_size cdr3_aa
TRBJ2-5 TRBV5-1 13 NA ASSSPGQIQETQY
TRBJ1-1 TRBV5-1 14 NA ASSLVGEGWNTEAF
TRBJ1-1 TRBV27 12 NA ASIRDRANTEAF
TRBJ2-1 TRBV3-1/TRBV3-2 9 NA ASRRRNEQF
TRBJ1-4 TRBV5-6 14 NA ASSLSHRDSGEKLF
TRBJ1-6 TRBV7-2 14 NA ASSLGAGNYNSPLH
TRBJ2-3 TRBV5-1 14 NA ASSNRQGSSTDTQY
TRBJ1-6 TRBV30 14 NA AWSRTGSPPLSPLH
TRBJ2-1 TRBV9 15 once ASSGKGTSRSYNEQF
TRBJ2-1 TRBV20-1 8 NA SARRNEQF
TRBJ2-7 TRBV28 11 NA ASSLGVSYEQY
TRBJ1-2 TRBV27 13 NA ASRAHGTANYGYT
TRBJ1-5 TRBV7-8 13 NA ASSLGRGPNQPQH
TRBJ2-7 TRBV18 13 NA ASSPTTLSTYEQY
TRBJ2-1 TRBV5-5 14 NA ASSIQQGFSYNEQF
TRBJ2-6 TRBV28 14 NA ASSFYRGSGANVLT
TRBJ2-5 TRBV27 15 NA ASSLGWGGADQETQY
TRBJ2-7 TRBV11-1 12 NA ASSPSYKGYEQY
TRBJ2-1 TRBV2 15 NA ASSDREDGASYNEQF
TRBJ2-2 TRBV9 15 NA ASSDRAGTGGTGELF
TRBJ2-2 TRBV7-8 12 NA ASSLSVNTGELF
TRBJ1-1 TRBV7-9 13 once ASSFGGRVDTEAF
TRBJ2-6 TRBV2 13 NA ASSESGAGANVLT
TRBJ2-7 TRBV18 15 NA ASSLFDGGGLSYEQY
TRBJ1-6 TRBV5-6 15 NA ASSLRQDSSYNSPLH
TRBJ1-6 TRBV3-1/TRBV3-2 13 NA ASSQGTGFNSPLH
TRBJ1-2 TRBV4-1 13 NA ASSQGRVGFDGYT
TRBJ1-1 TRBV19 11 few ASFSSWVAEAF
TRBJ1-6 TRBV2 16 NA ASSEAGGSGSYNSHLH
TRBJ1-4 TRBV30 13 NA AWSRQGIANEKLF
TRBJ1-2 TRBV15 17 NA ATSRDVIRDRVDNYGYT
TRBJ1-3 TRBV30 9 NA AGGDGNTIY
TRBJ1-1 TRBV16 15 NA ASSQSSGASMNTEAF
TRBJ2-7 TRBV10-3 12 NA AITHTAGAYEQY
TRBJ2-5 TRBV5-6 13 NA ASSAQLLAQETQY
TRBJ1-2 TRBV4-1 12 NA ASSQVQGDYGYT
TRBJ2-1 TRBV29-1 11 NA STSGTGLDEQF
TRBJ1-1 TRBV12-3/TRBV12-4 11 NA ASSLGMGRGAF
TRBJ1-2 TRBV28 13 NA ASSLGGAQGYGYT
TRBJ2-3 TRBV6-5 12 once ASSYSESTDTQY
TRBJ1-5 TRBV11-2 11 NA ASSLGGVRPQH
TRBJ2-7 TRBV5-8 13 NA ASSHEDSLMREQY